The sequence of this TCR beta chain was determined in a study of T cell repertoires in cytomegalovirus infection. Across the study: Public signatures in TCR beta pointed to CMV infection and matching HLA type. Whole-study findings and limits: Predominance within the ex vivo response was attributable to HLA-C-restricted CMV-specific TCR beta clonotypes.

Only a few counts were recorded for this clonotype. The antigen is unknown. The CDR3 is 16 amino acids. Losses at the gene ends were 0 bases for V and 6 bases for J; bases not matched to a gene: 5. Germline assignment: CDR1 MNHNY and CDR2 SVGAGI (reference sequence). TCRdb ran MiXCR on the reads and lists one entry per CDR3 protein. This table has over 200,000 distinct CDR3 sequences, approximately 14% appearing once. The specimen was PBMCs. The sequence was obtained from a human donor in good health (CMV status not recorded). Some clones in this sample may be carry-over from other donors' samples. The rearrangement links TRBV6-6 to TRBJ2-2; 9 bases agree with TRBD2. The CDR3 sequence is CASSYSGGRAPGELFF. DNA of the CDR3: TGTGCCAGCAGTTACTCTGGCGGGAGGGCGCCCGGGGAGCTGTTTTTT.